Below are 29 T cell receptor beta chains sequenced from a single sample in a study of cytotoxic CD8 clonotypes in ibrutinib-treated CLL. Profiled with immunoSEQ multiplex PCR; TCRdb holds only in-frame clones, not every one. The sample contains 250,000 to 350,000 clones, roughly four fifths of which appear only once. Here the sequenced sample was PBMCs, taken at disease progression, from a patient treated with ibrutinib. These receptor sequences come from a human donor with chronic lymphocytic leukemia.

This clone was seen only once. This sequence joins TRBV10-2 and TRBJ2-1; 9 nucleotides line up with TRBD2. Germline values: CDR1 WSHSY, CDR2 SAAADI. The CDR3 totals 17 residues. With V trimmed by 3 bases and J by 4 bases, 10 bases remained unmatched. The CDR3 loop is CASSDFFRGRAYNEQFF. In DNA, the CDR3 is TGCGCCAGCAGTGATTTCTTTCGCGGGAGGGCGTACAATGAGCAGTTCTTC.

The chain employs TRBV29-1 and TRBJ1-2; possibly TRBD1 for D (6 bases). Per the germline V gene, CDR1 is SQVTM and CDR2 is ANQGSEA. V was trimmed by 3 bases and J by 3 bases, leaving 14 bases between them. The CDR3 runs to 14 residues. CDR3 DNA: TGCAGCGTTGATGGCCCGGGGGCGCACTATGGCTACACCTTC. It translates to CSVDGPGAHYGYTF.

V is TRBV14 and J is TRBJ2-3; D not certain. V lost 4 bases and J lost 3, with 14 bases in between. CDR3 length: 15 amino acids. Germline V CDR1 and CDR2: SGHDN, FVKESK. In DNA, the CDR3 is TGTGCCAGCAGCCCCCGTCCGCCCGGGACAGATACGCAGTATTTT. It yields the protein CASSPRPPGTDTQYF.

The rearrangement links TRBV28 to TRBJ1-1; tentative D call: TRBD1 (5 bases). The CDR3 is 14 residues long. The V end was cut by 3 bases, the J end by 1 base, with 9 bases between. Looked up from germline, CDR1 is MDHEN and CDR2 is SYDVKM. CDR3 sequence: CASSLGVGNTEAFF. Written as DNA, the CDR3 is TGTGCCAGCAGTTTGGGGGTTGGGAACACTGAAGCTTTCTTT.

This rearrangement joins TRBV19 to TRBJ2-3; D not certain. This CDR3 contains 13 residues. The V gene's germline CDR1 is LNHDA and CDR2 SQIVND (reference sequence). Deletions cut 3 bases from V and 2 bases from J, with 6 bases between. DNA for the CDR3: TGTGCCAGTAGTATTGCGGACACAGATACGCAGTATTTT. It yields the protein CASSIADTDTQYF.

The chain is built from TRBV29-1 and TRBJ1-4; D is undetermined. V shed 7 bases and J shed 8 bases, with 20 bases lying between them. Germline V gene lookup returns CDR1 SQVTM and CDR2 ANQGSEA. The CDR3 is 14 amino acids. The CDR3 region has the DNA TGCAGCGGTCTGGTTCCTGGATTCGACGAAAAACTGTTTTTT. Translated, it gives CSGLVPGFDEKLFF.

Here the CDR3 reads CASSPPGFTKNIQYF. In nucleotides, the CDR3 is TGTGCCAGCAGCCCGCCAGGCTTTACCAAAAACATTCAGTACTTC. This sequence joins TRBV7-8 and TRBJ2-4; no clear D gene. This CDR3 has 15 amino acids. Trimming cost V 5 bases and J 2 bases, with 13 bases left between them. Germline V CDR1 and CDR2: SGHVS, FQNEAQ.

The chain combines TRBV15 with TRBJ2-3, with TRBD1 matching over 8 bases. V was clipped by 8 bases and J by 3 bases; unmatched bases: 4. From germline, CDR1 is LNHNV and CDR2 YYDKDF (reference sequence). The CDR3 is made up of 13 amino acids. The DNA for the CDR3 is TGTGCCACCGGGACAGGCCTTACAGATACGCAGTATTTT. Amino acids: CATGTGLTDTQYF.

The genes are TRBV18 and TRBJ2-5; either TRBD1 or TRBD2 may supply D (6 bases each). This CDR3 is 17 amino acids long. Trimming removed 3 bases at V and 2 bases at J, with 19 bases between. The germline CDR1 and CDR2 sequences are KGHSH and LQKENI. CDR3 region: CASSPFMTGGQQETQYF. The CDR3 DNA sequence: TGTGCCAGCTCACCGTTTATGACAGGAGGGCAACAAGAGACCCAGTACTTC. The full variable domain, in which reference TRBV18 and TRBJ2-5 provide the parts outside the CDR3, is NAGVMQNPRHLVRRRGQEARLRCSPMKGHSHVYWYRQLPEEGLKFMVYLQKENIIDESGMPKERFSAEFPKEGPSILRIQQVVRGDSAAYFCASSPFMTGGQQETQYFGPGTRLLVL.

This clone has only one observation. V gene TRBV14 combines with J gene TRBJ2-7; 12 bases line up with TRBD2. The V gene end was trimmed by 0 bases and the J gene end by 7 bases; junction bases not matched to a gene: 7. Per the germline V gene, CDR1 is SGHDN and CDR2 is FVKESK. This CDR3 region has 16 residues. The CDR3 reads CASSQEAGLAGYEQYF. The DNA of the CDR3 is TGTGCCAGCAGCCAAGAAGCCGGACTAGCGGGATATGAGCAGTACTTC. Filled out from reference TRBV14 and TRBJ2-7, the complete variable domain reads EAGVTQFPSHSVIEKGQTVTLRCDPISGHDNLYWYRRVMGKEIKFLLHFVKESKQDESGMPNNRFLAERTGGTYSTLKVQPAELEDSGVYFCASSQEAGLAGYEQYFGPGTRLTVT.

This clone was counted only a few times. The chain combines TRBV6-6 with TRBJ1-3; 7 bases match TRBD1. Germline V gene data show CDR1 as MNHNY and CDR2 as SVGAGI (reference sequence). The CDR3 has 16 residues. J was trimmed by 1 base and V by 0 bases; bases with no gene match: 3. The CDR3 loop reads CASSYSPGGSGNTIYF. The CDR3 DNA reads as TGTGCCAGCAGTTACTCTCCAGGGGGGTCTGGAAACACCATATATTTT.

This chain joins TRBV9 and TRBJ2-3, with 12 bases lining up with TRBD2. This CDR3 has 16 residues. Trimming took 2 bases from V and 5 from J; bases not matched to a gene: 6. Germline loops: CDR1 SGDLS, CDR2 YYNGEE. CDR3 region: CASSVNALAGGDTQYF. The CDR3 DNA follows: TGTGCCAGCAGCGTCAACGCACTAGCGGGGGGAGATACGCAGTATTTT.

The table lists this clone with a few counts. J is TRBJ1-5 and V is TRBV28; tentative D call: TRBD1 (6 bases). V shed 5 bases and J shed 2 bases, with 13 bases lying between them. CDR1 and CDR2 (germline): MDHEN, SYDVKM. CDR3 length: 15 amino acids. The CDR3 coding sequence is TGTGCCAGCAGTCAGGGACACCTTGGCAATCAGCCCCAGCATTTT. Its translation is CASSQGHLGNQPQHF.

V gene TRBV9 combines with J gene TRBJ2-2; 13 bases agree with TRBD2. Germline V gene data show CDR1 as SGDLS and CDR2 as YYNGEE. The V segment lost 2 bases and the J segment 4 bases; nucleotides outside the gene matches: 11. CDR3 length: 19 residues. CDR3 sequence (DNA): TGTGCCAGCAGCGTCTTCCTACTAGCGGGAGGGCCGGGCACCGGGGAGCTGTTTTTT. Amino acid sequence: CASSVFLLAGGPGTGELFF.

This clone was counted between two and nine times. The gene calls are TRBV14 and TRBJ2-5; a weak D match, TRBD2 (5 bases). Germline V gives CDR1 SGHDN, CDR2 FVKESK. The CDR3 loop spans 13 amino acids. V was shortened by 6 bases and J by 7 bases, with 15 bases between the two germline ends. CDR3 loop: CASRASSSSTQYF. The CDR3 region has the DNA TGTGCCAGCAGGGCTAGCTCCTCATCGACCCAGTACTTC.

This chain connects TRBV2 to TRBJ2-7; weak D call: TRBD2 (5 bases). V was trimmed by 6 bases and J by 5 bases, leaving 14 bases between them. The CDR3 sequence is 13 residues long. Germline assignment: CDR1 SNHLY and CDR2 FYNNEI. The CDR3 DNA is TGTGCCAGCAGCCCGGGATTTCGCCACGAGCAGTACTTC. Translation gives CASSPGFRHEQYF.

The chain couples TRBV12-2 to TRBJ1-5; the D segment call TRBD1 is taken from the table without a DNA check. TRBV12-2 is a documented pseudogene. There are 16 residues in the CDR3. The CDR3 DNA follows: TGTGCAAGTCGCTCCAGAAAGGGGTCCCGGGATCAGCCCCAGCATTTT. Its translation: CASRSRKGSRDQPQHF.

The gene calls are TRBV7-2 and TRBJ1-2; D is unclear. Trimming cost V 8 bases and J 1 base, with 14 bases left between them. Germline V gives CDR1 SGHTA, CDR2 FQGNSA. The CDR3 spans 14 residues. As DNA, the CDR3 is TGTGCCAGCGCCCGAACAGAACTTAACTATGGCTACACCTTC. Protein product: CASARTELNYGYTF.

The table lists this clone with a count of one. The rearrangement uses TRBV4-2 and TRBJ2-1; 16 nucleotides line up with TRBD2. With V trimmed by 1 base and J by 4 bases, 10 bases remained unmatched. The CDR3 has 20 residues. Germline lookup yields CDR1 LGHNA and CDR2 YNFKEQ. The CDR3: CASSQVGLAGGFTNYNEQFF. Written as DNA, the CDR3 is TGTGCCAGCAGCCAAGTGGGACTAGCGGGGGGGTTTACTAATTACAATGAGCAGTTCTTC.

V gene TRBV11-2 combines with J gene TRBJ2-7; possible D gene TRBD1, 6 bases. The CDR3 runs 14 residues. Germline V gene sequence: CDR1 SGHAT, CDR2 FQNNGV. Trimming pared 0 bases from V and 7 bases from J, leaving 13 bases between. The CDR3 region is CASSLDRGWDEQYF. CDR3 nucleotides: TGTGCCAGCAGCTTAGACAGGGGTTGGGATGAGCAGTACTTC. Drawing the rest from reference TRBV11-2 and TRBJ2-7, the complete variable domain is EAGVAQSPRYKIIEKRQSVAFWCNPISGHATLYWYQQILGQGPKLLIQFQNNGVVDDSQLPKDRFSAERLKGVDSTLKIQPAKLEDSAVYLCASSLDRGWDEQYFGPGTRLTVT.

The V and J genes are TRBV5-6 and TRBJ1-2, with 10 bases matching TRBD1. This CDR3 comprises 16 residues. The V and J ends lost 4 bases and 7 bases, in that order; junction bases with no gene match: 13. Germline CDR1 reads SGHDT; CDR2 reads YYEEEE. The CDR3 loop reads CASSVRGLTGGSGYTF. The DNA of the CDR3 is TGTGCCAGCAGCGTCCGAGGGTTGACAGGGGGCTCTGGCTACACCTTC.

The chain uses TRBV11-2 and TRBJ1-1, with D unresolved. This CDR3 has 14 amino acids. Germline V gene lookup returns CDR1 SGHAT and CDR2 FQNNGV. The V and J ends lost 2 bases and 0 bases respectively, with 7 bases between them. The CDR3 loop reads CASSLMRMNTEAFF. The CDR3 DNA reads as TGTGCCAGCAGCTTAATGCGGATGAACACTGAAGCTTTCTTT.

J is TRBJ2-3 and V is TRBV12-5, with unresolved D. This CDR3 comprises 12 residues. The V gene lost 5 bases and the J gene lost 4 bases, with 7 bases spanning the gap. Germline V CDR1 and CDR2: LGHNT, FRNRAP. CDR3 nucleotide sequence: TGTGCTAGTGGTCCTCGCGCAGATACGCAGTATTTT. Amino acid sequence: CASGPRADTQYF.

This chain uses TRBV9 with TRBJ2-2, with 7 bases matching TRBD2. CDR1 and CDR2 from the germline V gene are SGDLS and YYNGEE. The CDR3 covers 14 residues. J gave up 6 bases and V 4 bases, and 6 bases lay outside the gene matches. Here the CDR3 DNA reads TGTGCCAGCAGCTCTCGACTAGCCGCCGGGGAGCTGTTTTTT. Amino acid sequence: CASSSRLAAGELFF.

Remarks on this clone: One junction end disagrees with the germline gene, perhaps due to a read error. This chain connects TRBV7-9 to TRBJ2-2; TRBD1 matches 10 bases. This CDR3 is built from 12 residues. Germline V gives CDR1 SEHNR, CDR2 FQNEAQ (reference sequence). This CDR3 reads CASSSGTGELFF. The CDR3, as DNA: TGTGCCAGCAGCTCAGGGACAGGGGAACTGTTTTTT.

The gene calls are TRBV7-6 and TRBJ2-7; the match to TRBD1 covers 10 bases. Germline V gives CDR1 SGHVS, CDR2 FNYEAQ. V gave up 5 bases and J gave up 4 bases; unmatched junction bases: 8. The CDR3 extends over 15 amino acids. The CDR3 reads CASSLRQGASYEQYF. The CDR3, as DNA: TGTGCCAGCAGCCTCCGACAGGGGGCTTCGTACGAGCAGTACTTC.

This chain links TRBV2 with TRBJ1-1, with 10 bases that match TRBD1. The CDR3 runs to 17 residues. Trimming at V came to 4 bases and at J to 1 base, leaving 9 bases not matched to a gene. Germline CDR1 and CDR2: SNHLY and FYNNEI. For the CDR3, the DNA is TGTGCCAGCAGTGGGCGACAGGGGGCTAAGACGAACACTGAAGCTTTCTTT. Its translation: CASSGRQGAKTNTEAFF. The variable domain in full, completed from reference TRBV2 and TRBJ1-1, reads EPEVTQTPSHQVTQMGQEVILRCVPISNHLYFYWYRQILGQKVEFLVSFYNNEISEKSEIFDDQFSVERPDGSNFTLKIRSTKLEDSAMYFCASSGRQGAKTNTEAFFGQGTRLTVV.

The chain joins TRBV6-5 to TRBJ2-5; possibly TRBD1 or TRBD2 for D (8 bases each). The CDR3 sequence is 15 residues long. Trimming took 4 bases from V and 5 from J, leaving 17 bases between them. The germline V gene encodes CDR1 MNHEY and CDR2 SVGAGI. CDR3 residues: CASSSGQASGETQYF. The CDR3 DNA follows: TGTGCCAGCAGTTCGGGACAGGCTAGCGGGGAGACCCAGTACTTC.

The J gene is TRBJ2-2, the V gene TRBV19; D unresolved. V shed 1 base and J shed 4 bases, with 7 bases lying between them. The germline gives CDR1 LNHDA, CDR2 SQIVND (reference sequence). This CDR3 has 14 residues. In DNA, the CDR3 is TGTGCCAGTAGTATAGTCTCTATCACCGGGGAGCTGTTTTTT. It translates to CASSIVSITGELFF.